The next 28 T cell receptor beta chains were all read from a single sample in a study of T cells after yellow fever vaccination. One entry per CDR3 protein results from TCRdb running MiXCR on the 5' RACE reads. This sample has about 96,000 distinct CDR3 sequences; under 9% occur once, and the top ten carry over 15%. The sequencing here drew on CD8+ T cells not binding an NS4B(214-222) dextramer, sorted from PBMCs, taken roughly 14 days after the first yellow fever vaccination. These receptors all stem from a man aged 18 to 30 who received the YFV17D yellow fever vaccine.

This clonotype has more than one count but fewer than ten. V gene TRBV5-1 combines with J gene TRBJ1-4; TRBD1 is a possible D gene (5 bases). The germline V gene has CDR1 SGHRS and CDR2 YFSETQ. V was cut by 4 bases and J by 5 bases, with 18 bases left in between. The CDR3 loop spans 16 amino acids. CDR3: CASSPPGGGPNEKLFF. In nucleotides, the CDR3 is TGCGCCAGCAGCCCCCCCGGGGGGGGTCCGAATGAAAAACTGTTTTTT.

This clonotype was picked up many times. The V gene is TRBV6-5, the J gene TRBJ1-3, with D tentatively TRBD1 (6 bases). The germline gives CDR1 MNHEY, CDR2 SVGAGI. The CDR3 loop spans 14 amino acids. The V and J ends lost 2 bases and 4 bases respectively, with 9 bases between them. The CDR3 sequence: CASSYLGQGNTIYF. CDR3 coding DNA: TGTGCCAGCAGTTACCTCGGACAGGGAAACACCATATATTTT.

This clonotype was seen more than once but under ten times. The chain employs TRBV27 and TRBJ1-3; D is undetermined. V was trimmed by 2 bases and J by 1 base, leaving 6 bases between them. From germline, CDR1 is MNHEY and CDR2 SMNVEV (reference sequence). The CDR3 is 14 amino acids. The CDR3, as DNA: TGTGCCAGCAGTTTAGGAGTATCTGGAAACACCATATATTTT. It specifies CASSLGVSGNTIYF.

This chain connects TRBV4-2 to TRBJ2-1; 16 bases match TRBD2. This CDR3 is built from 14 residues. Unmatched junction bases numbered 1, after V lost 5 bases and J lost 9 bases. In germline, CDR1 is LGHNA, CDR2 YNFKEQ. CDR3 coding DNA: TGTGCCAGCAGCGGGACTAGCGGGGGGGCTGAGCAGTTCTTC. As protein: CASSGTSGGAEQFF.

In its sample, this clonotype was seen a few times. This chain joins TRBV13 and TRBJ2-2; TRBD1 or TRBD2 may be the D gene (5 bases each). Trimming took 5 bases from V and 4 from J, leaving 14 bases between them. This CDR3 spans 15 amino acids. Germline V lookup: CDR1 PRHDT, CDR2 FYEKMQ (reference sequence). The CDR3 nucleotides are TGTGCCAGCAGCCCCGGGACGTCGTTCACCGGGGAGCTGTTTTTT. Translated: CASSPGTSFTGELFF. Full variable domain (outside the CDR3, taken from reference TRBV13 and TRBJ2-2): AAGVIQSPRHLIKEKRETATLKCYPIPRHDTVYWYQQGPGQDPQFLISFYEKMQSDKGSIPDRFSAQQFSDYHSELNMSSLELGDSALYFCASSPGTSFTGELFFGEGSRLTVL.

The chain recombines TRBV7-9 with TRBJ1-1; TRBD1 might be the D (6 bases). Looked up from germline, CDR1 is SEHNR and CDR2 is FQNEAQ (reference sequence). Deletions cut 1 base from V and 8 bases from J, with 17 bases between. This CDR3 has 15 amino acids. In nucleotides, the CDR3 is TGTGCCAGCAGCTTAGGGGGGGGCGGCAGGGCCGAAGCTTTCTTT. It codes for CASSLGGGGRAEAFF.

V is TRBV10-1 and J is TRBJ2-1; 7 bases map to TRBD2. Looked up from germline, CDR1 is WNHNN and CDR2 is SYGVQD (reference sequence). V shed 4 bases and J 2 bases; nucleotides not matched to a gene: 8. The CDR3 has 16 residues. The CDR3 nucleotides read TGCGCCAGCAGTGTCACCGGCGGGAGCACCTACAATGAGCAGTTCTTC. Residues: CASSVTGGSTYNEQFF.

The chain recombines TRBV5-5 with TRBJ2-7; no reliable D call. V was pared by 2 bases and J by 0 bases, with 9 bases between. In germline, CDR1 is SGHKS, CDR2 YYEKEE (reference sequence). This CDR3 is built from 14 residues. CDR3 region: CASSLYSTSYEQYF. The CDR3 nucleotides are TGTGCCAGCAGCTTATATTCTACCTCCTACGAGCAGTACTTC.

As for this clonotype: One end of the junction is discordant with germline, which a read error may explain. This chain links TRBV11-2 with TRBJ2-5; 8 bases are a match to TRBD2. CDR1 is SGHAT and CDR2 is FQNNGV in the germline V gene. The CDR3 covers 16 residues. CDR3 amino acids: CASSLDAGTRSETQYF. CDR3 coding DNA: TGTGCCAGCAGCCTAGATGCCGGGACTAGGAGTGAGACCCAGTACTTC.

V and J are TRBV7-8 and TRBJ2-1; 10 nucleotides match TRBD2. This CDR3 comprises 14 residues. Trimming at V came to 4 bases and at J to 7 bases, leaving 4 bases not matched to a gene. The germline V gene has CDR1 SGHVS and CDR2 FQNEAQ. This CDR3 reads CASSSTSGANEQFF. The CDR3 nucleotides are TGTGCCAGCAGCTCTACTAGCGGGGCAAATGAGCAGTTCTTC.

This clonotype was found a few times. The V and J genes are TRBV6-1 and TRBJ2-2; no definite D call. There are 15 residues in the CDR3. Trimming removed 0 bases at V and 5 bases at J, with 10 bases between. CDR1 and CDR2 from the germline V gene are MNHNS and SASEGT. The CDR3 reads CASSEAPGGTGELFF. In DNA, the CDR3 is TGTGCCAGCAGTGAAGCGCCAGGCGGAACCGGGGAGCTGTTTTTT.

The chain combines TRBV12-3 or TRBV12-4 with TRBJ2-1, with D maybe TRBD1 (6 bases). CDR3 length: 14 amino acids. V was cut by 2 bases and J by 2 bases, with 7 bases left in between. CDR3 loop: CASSLRDTYNEQFF. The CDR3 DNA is TGTGCCAGCAGTTTACGGGACACCTACAATGAGCAGTTCTTC.

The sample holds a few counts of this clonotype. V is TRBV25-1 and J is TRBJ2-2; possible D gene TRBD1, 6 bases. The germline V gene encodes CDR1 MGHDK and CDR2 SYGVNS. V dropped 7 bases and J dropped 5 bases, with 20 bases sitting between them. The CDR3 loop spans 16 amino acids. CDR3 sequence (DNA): TGTGCCAGCAAGGGGGTGAGGGGCACCCCTACCGGGGAGCTGTTTTTT. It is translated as CASKGVRGTPTGELFF.

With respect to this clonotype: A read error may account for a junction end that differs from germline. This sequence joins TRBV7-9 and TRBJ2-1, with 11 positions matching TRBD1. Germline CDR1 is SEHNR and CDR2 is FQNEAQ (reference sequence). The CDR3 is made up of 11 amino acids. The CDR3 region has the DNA TGTGCCAGCAGCTTAGCGGGACAGGGGGTCTTC. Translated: CASSLAGQGVF. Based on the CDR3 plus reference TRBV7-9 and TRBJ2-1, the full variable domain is DTGVSQNPRHKITKRGQNVTFRCDPISEHNRLYWYRQTLGQGPEFLTYFQNEAQLEKSRLLSDRFSAERPKGSFSTLEIQRTEQGDSAMYLCASSLAGQGVFGPGTRLTVL.

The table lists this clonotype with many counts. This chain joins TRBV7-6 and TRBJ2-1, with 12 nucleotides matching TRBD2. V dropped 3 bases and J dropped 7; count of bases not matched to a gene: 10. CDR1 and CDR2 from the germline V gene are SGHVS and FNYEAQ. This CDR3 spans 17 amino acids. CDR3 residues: CASSFRLAGDPRNEQFF. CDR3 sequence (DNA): TGTGCCAGCAGCTTCAGACTAGCGGGGGATCCTCGGAATGAGCAGTTCTTC.

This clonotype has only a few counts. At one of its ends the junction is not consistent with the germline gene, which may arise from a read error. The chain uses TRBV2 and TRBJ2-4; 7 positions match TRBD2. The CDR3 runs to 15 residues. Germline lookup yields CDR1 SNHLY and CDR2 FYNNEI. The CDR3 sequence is CASSEIRLAKDIQYF. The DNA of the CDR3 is TGTGCCAGCAGTGAAATCCGACTAGCCAAAGACATTCAGTACTTC.

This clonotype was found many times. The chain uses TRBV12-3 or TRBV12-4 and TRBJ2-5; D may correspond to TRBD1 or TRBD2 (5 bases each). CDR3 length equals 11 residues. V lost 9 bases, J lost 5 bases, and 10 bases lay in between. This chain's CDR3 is CASGTRETQYF. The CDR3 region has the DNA TGTGCCAGTGGGACCCGGGAGACCCAGTACTTC.

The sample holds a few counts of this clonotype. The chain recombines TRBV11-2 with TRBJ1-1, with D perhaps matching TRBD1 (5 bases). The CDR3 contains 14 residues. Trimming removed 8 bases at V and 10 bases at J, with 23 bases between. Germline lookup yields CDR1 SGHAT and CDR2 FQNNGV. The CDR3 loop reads CASRHPGGALRAFF. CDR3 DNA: TGTGCCAGCCGGCACCCTGGAGGGGCGCTTAGAGCTTTCTTT.

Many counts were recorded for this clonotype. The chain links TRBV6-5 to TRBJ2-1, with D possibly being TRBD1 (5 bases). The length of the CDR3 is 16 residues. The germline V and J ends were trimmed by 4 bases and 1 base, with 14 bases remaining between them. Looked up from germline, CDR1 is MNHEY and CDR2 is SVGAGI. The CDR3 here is CASSFHIKGSYNEQFF. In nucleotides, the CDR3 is TGTGCCAGCAGTTTCCACATTAAGGGGTCCTACAATGAGCAGTTCTTC.

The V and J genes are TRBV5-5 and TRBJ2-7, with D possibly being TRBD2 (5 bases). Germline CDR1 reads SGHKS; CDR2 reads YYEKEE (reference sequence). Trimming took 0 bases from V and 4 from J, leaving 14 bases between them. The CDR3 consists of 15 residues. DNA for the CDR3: TGTGCCAGCAGCTTGGTTGGTAGCTCGGGGTACGAGCAGTACGTC. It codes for CASSLVGSSGYEQYV.

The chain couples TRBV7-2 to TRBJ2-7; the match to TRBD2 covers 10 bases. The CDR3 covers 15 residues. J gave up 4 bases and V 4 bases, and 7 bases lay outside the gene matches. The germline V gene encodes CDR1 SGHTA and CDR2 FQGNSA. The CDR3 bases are TGTGCCAGCAGCTCAGCCCCTAGCGGGGGATACGAGCAGTACTTC. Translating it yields CASSSAPSGGYEQYF.

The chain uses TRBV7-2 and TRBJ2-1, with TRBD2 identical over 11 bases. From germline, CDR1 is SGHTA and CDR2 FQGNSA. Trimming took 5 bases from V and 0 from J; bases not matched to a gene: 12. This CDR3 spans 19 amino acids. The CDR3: CASSSALAGGPISYNEQFF. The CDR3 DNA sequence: TGTGCCAGCAGCAGCGCCCTAGCGGGGGGACCCATCTCCTACAATGAGCAGTTCTTC.

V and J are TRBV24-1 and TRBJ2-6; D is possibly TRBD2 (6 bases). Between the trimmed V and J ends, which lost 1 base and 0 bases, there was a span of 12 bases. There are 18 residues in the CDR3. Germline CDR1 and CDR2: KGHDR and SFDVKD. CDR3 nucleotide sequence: TGTGCCACCAGTGATTTAGGGGACTGCCTCTCTGGGGCCAACGTCCTGACTTTC. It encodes CATSDLGDCLSGANVLTF.

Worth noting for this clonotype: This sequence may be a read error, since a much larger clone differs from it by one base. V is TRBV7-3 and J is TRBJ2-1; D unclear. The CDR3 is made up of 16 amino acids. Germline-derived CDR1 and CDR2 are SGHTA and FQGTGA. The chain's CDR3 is CVSSPLYGSSYNEQFF. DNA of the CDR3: TGTGTCAGCAGCCCCCTCTACGGTAGCTCCTACAATGAGCAGTTCTTC.

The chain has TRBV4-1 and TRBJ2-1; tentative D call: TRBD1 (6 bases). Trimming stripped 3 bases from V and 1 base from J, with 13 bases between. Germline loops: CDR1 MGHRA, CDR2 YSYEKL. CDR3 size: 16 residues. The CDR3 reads CASSHTGLVSYNEQFF. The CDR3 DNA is TGCGCCAGCAGCCATACAGGGTTAGTATCCTACAATGAGCAGTTCTTC.

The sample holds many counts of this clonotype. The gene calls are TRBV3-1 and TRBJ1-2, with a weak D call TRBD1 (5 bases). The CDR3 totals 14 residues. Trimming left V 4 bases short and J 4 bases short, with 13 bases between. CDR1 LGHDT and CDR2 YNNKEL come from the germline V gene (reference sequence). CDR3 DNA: TGTGCCAGCAGCCCCCTTGGGGGGACCTATGGCTACACCTTC. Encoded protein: CASSPLGGTYGYTF.

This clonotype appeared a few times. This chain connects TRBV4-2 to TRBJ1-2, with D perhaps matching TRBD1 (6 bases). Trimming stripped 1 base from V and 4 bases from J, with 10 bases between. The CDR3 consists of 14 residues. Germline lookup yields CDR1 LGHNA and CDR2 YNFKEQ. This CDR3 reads CASSQGGAGYGYTF. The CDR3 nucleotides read TGTGCCAGCAGCCAAGGGGGGGCAGGCTATGGCTACACCTTC.

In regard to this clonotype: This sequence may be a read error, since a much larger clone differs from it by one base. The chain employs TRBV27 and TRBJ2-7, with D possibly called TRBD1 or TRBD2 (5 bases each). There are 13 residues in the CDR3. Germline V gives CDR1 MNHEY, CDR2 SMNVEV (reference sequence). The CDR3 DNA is TGTGCCAGCAGTTTCGGGACGGGCGGTGAGCAGTGCTTC. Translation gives CASSFGTGGEQCF.